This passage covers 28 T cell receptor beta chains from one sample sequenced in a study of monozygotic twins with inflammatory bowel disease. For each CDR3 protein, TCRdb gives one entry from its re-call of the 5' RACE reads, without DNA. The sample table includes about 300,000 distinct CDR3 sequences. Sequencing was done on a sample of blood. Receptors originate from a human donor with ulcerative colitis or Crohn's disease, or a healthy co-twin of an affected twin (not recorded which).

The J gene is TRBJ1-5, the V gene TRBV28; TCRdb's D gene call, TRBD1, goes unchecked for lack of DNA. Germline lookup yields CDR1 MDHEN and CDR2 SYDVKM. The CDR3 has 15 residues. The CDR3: CASRIQGFGNQPQHF. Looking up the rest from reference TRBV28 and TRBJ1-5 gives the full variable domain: DVKVTQSSRYLVKRTGEKVFLECVQDMDHENMFWYRQDPGLGLRLIYFSYDVKMKEKGDIPEGYSVSREKKERFSLILESASTNQTSMYLCASRIQGFGNQPQHFGDGTRLSIL.

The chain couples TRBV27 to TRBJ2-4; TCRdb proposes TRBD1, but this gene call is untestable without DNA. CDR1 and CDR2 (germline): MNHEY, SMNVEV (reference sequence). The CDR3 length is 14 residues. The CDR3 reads CASRNGQGANIQYF.

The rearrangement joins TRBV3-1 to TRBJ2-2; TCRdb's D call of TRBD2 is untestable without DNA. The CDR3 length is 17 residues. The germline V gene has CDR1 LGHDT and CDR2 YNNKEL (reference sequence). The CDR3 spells CASSQTSGRASGGELFF.

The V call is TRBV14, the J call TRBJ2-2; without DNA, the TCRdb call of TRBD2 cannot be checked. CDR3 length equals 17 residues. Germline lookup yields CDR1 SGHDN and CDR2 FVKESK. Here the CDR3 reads CASSRRLAGVNTGELFF.

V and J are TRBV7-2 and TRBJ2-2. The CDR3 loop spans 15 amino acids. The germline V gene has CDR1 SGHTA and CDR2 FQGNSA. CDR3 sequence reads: CASSSQILNTGELFF.

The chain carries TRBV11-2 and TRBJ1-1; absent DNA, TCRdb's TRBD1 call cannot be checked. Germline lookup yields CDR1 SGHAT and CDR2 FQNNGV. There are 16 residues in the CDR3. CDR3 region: CASSFSRRVLGTEAFF.

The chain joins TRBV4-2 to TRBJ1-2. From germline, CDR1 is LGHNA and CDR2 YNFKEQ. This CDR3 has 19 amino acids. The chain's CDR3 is CASSQVPSSAKRGDYGYTF.

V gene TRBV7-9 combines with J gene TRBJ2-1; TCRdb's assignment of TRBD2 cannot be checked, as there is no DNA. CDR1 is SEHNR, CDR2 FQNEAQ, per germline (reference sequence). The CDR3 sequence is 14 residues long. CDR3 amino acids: CASRYTGTYNEQFF.

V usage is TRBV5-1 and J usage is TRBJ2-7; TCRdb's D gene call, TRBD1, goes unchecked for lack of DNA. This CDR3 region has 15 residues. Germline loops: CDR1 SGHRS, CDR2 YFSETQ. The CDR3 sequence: CASSFGTPNSYEQYF.

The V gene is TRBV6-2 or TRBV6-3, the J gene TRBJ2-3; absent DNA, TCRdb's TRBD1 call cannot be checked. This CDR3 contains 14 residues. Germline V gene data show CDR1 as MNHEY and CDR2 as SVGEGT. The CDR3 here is CASMEGGGPDTQYF.

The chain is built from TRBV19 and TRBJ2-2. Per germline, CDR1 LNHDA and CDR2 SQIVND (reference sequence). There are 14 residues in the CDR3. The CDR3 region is CASTFQENTGELFF. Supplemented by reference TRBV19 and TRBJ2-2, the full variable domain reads DGGITQSPKYLFRKEGQNVTLSCEQNLNHDAMYWYRQDPGQGLRLIYYSQIVNDFQKGDIAEGYSVSREKKESFPLTVTSAQKNPTAFYLCASTFQENTGELFFGEGSRLTVL.

This CDR3 reads CASSQDRGLAGLAKNIQYF. The rearrangement joins TRBV4-2 to TRBJ2-4; TCRdb designates TRBD2, a call that cannot be tested without DNA. CDR1 is LGHNA, CDR2 YNFKEQ, per germline. This CDR3 spans 19 amino acids.

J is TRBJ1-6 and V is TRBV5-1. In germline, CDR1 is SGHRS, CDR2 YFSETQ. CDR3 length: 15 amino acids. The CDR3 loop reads CASSPDGGRESPLHF.

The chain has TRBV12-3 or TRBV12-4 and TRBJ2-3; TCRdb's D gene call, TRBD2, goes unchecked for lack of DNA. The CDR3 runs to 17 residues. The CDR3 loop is CASSFRQRGGTTDTQYF.

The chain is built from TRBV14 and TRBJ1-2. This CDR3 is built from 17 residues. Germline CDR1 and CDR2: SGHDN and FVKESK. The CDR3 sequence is CASSQDSVRGKGSGYTF.

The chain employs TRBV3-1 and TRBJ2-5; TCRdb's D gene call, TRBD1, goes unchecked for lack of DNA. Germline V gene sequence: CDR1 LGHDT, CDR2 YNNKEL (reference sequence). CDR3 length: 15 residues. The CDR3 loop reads CASSQDIEQGETQYF.

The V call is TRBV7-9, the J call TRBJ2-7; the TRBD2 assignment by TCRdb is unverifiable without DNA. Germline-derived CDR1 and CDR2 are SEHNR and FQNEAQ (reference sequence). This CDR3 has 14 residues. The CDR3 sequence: CASSPRLSGYEQYF.

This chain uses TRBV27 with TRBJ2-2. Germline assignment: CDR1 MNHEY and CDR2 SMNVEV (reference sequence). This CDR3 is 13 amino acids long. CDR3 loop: CASISRNTGELFF.

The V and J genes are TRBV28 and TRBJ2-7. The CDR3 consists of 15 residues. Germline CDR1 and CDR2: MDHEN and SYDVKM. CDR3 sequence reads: CASSELWGSSYEQYF.

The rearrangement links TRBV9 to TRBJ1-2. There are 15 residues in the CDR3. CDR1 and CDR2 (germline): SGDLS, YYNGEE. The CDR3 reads CASSSVREEAGGYTF.

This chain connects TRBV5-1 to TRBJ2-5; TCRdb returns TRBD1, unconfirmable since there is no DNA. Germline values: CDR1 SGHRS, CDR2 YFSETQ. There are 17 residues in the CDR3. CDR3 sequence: CASSFGVWRERGETQYF.

The CDR3 sequence is CASSEGTVGEQYF. V is TRBV5-1 and J is TRBJ2-7; no DNA is available, so the TRBD1 call from TCRdb remains unchecked. The CDR3 length is 13 residues. Germline CDR1 and CDR2: SGHRS and YFSETQ.

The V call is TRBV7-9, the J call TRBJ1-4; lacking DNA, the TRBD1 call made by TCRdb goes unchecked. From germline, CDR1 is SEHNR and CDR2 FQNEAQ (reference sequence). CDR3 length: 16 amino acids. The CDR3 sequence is CASAPRGTATNEKLFF.

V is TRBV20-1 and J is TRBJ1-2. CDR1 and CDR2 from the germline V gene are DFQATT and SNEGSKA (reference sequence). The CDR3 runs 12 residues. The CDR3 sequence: CSARADNYGYTF.

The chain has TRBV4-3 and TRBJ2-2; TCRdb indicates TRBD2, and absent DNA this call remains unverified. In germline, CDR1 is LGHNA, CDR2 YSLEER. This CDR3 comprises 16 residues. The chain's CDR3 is CASSQVGSTSVRELFF.

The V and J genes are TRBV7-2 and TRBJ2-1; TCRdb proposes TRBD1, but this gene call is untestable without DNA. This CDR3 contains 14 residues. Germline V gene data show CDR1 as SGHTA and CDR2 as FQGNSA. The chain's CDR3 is CASSEKQGANEQFF.

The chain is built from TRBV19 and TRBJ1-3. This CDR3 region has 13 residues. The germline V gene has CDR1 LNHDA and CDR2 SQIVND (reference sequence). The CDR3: CASRGLSGNTIYF.

CDR3: CASSAIRGLAADTQYF. V and J are TRBV7-2 and TRBJ2-3; the D call of TRBD1 rests on TCRdb alone, since no DNA is present to check it. The CDR3 is made up of 16 amino acids. CDR1 SGHTA and CDR2 FQGNSA come from the germline V gene.